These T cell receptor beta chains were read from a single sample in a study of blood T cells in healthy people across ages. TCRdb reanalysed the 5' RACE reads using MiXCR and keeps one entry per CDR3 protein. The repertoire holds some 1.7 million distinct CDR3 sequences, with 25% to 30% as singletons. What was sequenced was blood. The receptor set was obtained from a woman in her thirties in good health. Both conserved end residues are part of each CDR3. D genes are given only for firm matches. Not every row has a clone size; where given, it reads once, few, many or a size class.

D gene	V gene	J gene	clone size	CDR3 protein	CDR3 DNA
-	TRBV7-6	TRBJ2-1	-	CASSTTIFSGYFGNEQFF	TGTGCCAGCAGCACAACGATCTTTAGCGGATACTTTGGCAATGAGCAGTTCTTC
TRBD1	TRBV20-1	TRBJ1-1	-	CSAGSPGQGGTEAFF	TGCAGTGCTGGGTCTCCGGGACAGGGGGGGACTGAAGCTTTCTTT
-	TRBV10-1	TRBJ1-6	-	CASSRARDSPLHF	TGCGCCAGCAGTCGGGCAAGGGATTCACCCCTCCACTTT
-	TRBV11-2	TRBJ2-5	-	CAGSLAGTPLQETQYF	TGTGCCGGCAGCTTAGCTGGGACTCCTCTCCAAGAGACCCAGTACTTC
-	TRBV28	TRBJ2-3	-	CASSLLGPLGTDTQYF	TGTGCCAGCAGTTTACTAGGGCCCCTAGGCACAGATACGCAGTATTTT
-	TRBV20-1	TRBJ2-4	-	CSARGRRNLAKNIQYF	TGCAGTGCTAGAGGACGTCGGAATTTGGCCAAAAACATTCAGTACTTC
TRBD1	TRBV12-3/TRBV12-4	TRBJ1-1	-	CGSTRQGGTEAFF	TGTGGCAGCACCCGACAGGGAGGCACTGAAGCTTTCTTT
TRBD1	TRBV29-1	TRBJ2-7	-	CSVNQDRVIEQYF	TGCAGCGTGAACCAAGACAGGGTGATCGAGCAGTACTTC
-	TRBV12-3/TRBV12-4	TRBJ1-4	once	CASSPQGPGEKLFF	TGTGCCAGCAGTCCCCAGGGCCCTGGGGAAAAACTGTTTTTT
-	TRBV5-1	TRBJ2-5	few	CASSLSQGPQETQYF	TGCGCCAGCAGCTTGTCTCAGGGGCCCCAAGAGACCCAGTACTTC
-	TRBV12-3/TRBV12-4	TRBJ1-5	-	CASSPLHQPQHF	TGTGCCAGCAGTCCCCTTCATCAGCCCCAGCATTTT
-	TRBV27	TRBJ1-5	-	CASSPRLPAYQPQHF	TGTGCCAGCAGTCCACGGTTACCCGCCTATCAGCCCCAGCATTTT
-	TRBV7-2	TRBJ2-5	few	CASAVETQYF	TGTGCCAGCGCCGTGGAGACCCAGTACTTC
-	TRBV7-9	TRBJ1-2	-	CASDGGFNYGYTF	TGTGCCTCCGACGGGGGTTTTAACTATGGCTACACCTTC
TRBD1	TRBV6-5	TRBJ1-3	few	CAVKGAIGNTIYF	TGTGCCGTGAAGGGGGCGATTGGAAACACCATATATTTT
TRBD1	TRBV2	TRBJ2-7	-	CASSETGQVFTYEQYF	TGTGCCAGCAGTGAGACGGGACAGGTGTTCACCTACGAGCAGTACTTC
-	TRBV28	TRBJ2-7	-	CASRPDLVGEQYF	TGTGCCAGCAGGCCCGACTTAGTGGGCGAGCAGTACTTC
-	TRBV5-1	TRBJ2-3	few	CASSLGGAVGTDTQYF	TGCGCCAGCAGCTTAGGCGGAGCTGTAGGCACAGATACGCAGTATTTT
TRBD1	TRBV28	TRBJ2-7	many	CASSFHPGQTGGGSYEQYF	TGTGCCAGCAGTTTCCACCCGGGCCAGACAGGGGGCGGCTCCTACGAGCAGTACTTC
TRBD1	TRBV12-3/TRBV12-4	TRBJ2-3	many	CASRDRVTDTQYF	TGTGCCAGCAGGGACAGGGTAACAGATACGCAGTATTTT
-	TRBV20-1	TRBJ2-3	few	CSALRGTDTQYF	TGCAGTGCTCTGAGGGGTACAGATACGCAGTATTTT
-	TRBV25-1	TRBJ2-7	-	CASSANREVGEQYF	TGTGCCAGCAGTGCCAACAGGGAGGTAGGCGAGCAGTACTTC
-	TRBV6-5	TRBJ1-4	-	CASSYEGRNEKRFF	TGTGCCAGCAGTTACGAGGGCAGGAATGAAAAACGGTTTTTT
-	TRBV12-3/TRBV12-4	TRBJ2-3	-	CASQGGTQYF	TGTGCCAGCCAAGGGGGTACGCAGTATTTT
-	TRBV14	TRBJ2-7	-	CASSQDTLGTLIEQYF	TGTGCCAGCAGCCAAGATACTCTGGGGACACTTATCGAGCAGTACTTC
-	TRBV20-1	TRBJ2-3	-	CSAREAGVRRTDTQYF	TGCAGTGCTAGAGAGGCAGGGGTTCGGAGGACAGATACGCAGTATTTT
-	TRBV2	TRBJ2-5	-	CASSLDNHETQYF	TGTGCCAGCAGTTTGGACAATCATGAGACCCAGTACTTC
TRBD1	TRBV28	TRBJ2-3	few	CASGQGVSDTQYF	TGTGCCAGCGGACAGGGAGTATCAGATACGCAGTATTTT
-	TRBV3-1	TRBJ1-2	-	CASSQGREKRGIHGYTF	TGTGCCAGCAGCCAAGGTCGGGAAAAGAGGGGAATACACGGCTACACCTTC
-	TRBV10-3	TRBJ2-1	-	CAISANPQGNEQFF	TGTGCCATCAGTGCGAACCCTCAGGGCAATGAGCAGTTCTTC
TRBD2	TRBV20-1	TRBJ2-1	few	CSAPGTSLGNEQFF	TGCAGTGCTCCAGGGACTAGTCTCGGCAATGAGCAGTTCTTC
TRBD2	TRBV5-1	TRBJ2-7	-	CASSLEGLANRNEQYF	TGCGCCAGCAGCTTGGAGGGACTAGCGAATCGGAATGAGCAGTACTTC
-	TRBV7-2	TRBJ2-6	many	CASRKQGSGANVLTF	TGTGCCAGCAGGAAACAGGGATCCGGGGCCAACGTCCTGACTTTC
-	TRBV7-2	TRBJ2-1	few	CASSTRDHLFSYNEQFF	TGTGCCAGCAGCACCCGGGACCACCTATTCTCCTACAATGAGCAGTTCTTC
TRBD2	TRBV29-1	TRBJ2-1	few	CSVGLAGGYNEQFF	TGCAGCGTTGGACTAGCGGGAGGTTACAATGAGCAGTTCTTC
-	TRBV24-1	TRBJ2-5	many	CATSDSQETQYF	TGTGCCACTTCGGACAGCCAAGAGACCCAGTACTTC
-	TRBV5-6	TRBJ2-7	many	CASSLVRQSEQYF	TGTGCCAGCAGCTTGGTTAGACAGAGCGAGCAGTACTTC
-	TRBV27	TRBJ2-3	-	CTSTEEGGNPDTQYF	TGTACCAGCACCGAGGAGGGGGGCAATCCAGATACGCAGTATTTT
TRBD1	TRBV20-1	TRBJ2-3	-	CSARDRTGSTDTQYF	TGCAGTGCTAGAGACCGGACAGGGAGCACAGATACGCAGTATTTT
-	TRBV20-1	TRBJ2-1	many	CSASKTEQNEQFF	TGCAGTGCTAGTAAGACAGAACAAAATGAGCAGTTCTTC
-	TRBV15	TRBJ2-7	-	CATSRDVGFYEQYF	TGTGCCACCAGCAGAGATGTAGGGTTTTACGAGCAGTACTTC
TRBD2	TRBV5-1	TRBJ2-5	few	CASSLETSGQGTQYF	TGCGCCAGCAGCTTGGAGACTAGCGGACAAGGGACCCAGTACTTC
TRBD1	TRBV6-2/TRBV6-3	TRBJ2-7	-	CASSRGGTGAYEQYF	TGTGCCAGCAGCCGAGGGGGGACAGGAGCCTACGAGCAGTACTTC
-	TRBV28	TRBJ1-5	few	CASSLPVAVQPQHF	TGTGCCAGCAGTCTCCCAGTGGCCGTTCAGCCCCAGCATTTT
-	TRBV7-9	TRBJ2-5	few	CATAQPPQETQYF	TGTGCCACCGCCCAGCCACCTCAAGAGACCCAGTACTTC
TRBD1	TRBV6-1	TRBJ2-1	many	CASVRTGQYNEQFF	TGTGCCAGCGTCCGGACAGGGCAGTACAATGAGCAGTTCTTC
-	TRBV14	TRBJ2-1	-	CASSQQVYNEQFF	TGTGCCAGCAGTCAACAGGTCTACAATGAGCAGTTCTTC
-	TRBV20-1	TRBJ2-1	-	CSARGIIGGPKEQFF	TGCAGTGCTAGGGGGATAATTGGGGGGCCCAAAGAGCAGTTCTTC
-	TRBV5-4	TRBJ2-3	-	CASSPETKGDTQYF	TGTGCCAGCAGCCCGGAGACGAAAGGGGATACGCAGTATTTT
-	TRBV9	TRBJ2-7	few	CASSRGYGGYGQYF	TGTGCCAGCAGCCGGGGCTACGGGGGCTACGGGCAGTACTTC
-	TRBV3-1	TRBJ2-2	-	CASSQFGPSGERFF	TGTGCCAGCAGCCAATTCGGCCCCTCCGGGGAGCGGTTTTTT
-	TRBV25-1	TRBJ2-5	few	CASSERPGPIGTQYF	TGTGCCAGCAGTGAAAGACCGGGGCCAATAGGCACCCAGTACTTC